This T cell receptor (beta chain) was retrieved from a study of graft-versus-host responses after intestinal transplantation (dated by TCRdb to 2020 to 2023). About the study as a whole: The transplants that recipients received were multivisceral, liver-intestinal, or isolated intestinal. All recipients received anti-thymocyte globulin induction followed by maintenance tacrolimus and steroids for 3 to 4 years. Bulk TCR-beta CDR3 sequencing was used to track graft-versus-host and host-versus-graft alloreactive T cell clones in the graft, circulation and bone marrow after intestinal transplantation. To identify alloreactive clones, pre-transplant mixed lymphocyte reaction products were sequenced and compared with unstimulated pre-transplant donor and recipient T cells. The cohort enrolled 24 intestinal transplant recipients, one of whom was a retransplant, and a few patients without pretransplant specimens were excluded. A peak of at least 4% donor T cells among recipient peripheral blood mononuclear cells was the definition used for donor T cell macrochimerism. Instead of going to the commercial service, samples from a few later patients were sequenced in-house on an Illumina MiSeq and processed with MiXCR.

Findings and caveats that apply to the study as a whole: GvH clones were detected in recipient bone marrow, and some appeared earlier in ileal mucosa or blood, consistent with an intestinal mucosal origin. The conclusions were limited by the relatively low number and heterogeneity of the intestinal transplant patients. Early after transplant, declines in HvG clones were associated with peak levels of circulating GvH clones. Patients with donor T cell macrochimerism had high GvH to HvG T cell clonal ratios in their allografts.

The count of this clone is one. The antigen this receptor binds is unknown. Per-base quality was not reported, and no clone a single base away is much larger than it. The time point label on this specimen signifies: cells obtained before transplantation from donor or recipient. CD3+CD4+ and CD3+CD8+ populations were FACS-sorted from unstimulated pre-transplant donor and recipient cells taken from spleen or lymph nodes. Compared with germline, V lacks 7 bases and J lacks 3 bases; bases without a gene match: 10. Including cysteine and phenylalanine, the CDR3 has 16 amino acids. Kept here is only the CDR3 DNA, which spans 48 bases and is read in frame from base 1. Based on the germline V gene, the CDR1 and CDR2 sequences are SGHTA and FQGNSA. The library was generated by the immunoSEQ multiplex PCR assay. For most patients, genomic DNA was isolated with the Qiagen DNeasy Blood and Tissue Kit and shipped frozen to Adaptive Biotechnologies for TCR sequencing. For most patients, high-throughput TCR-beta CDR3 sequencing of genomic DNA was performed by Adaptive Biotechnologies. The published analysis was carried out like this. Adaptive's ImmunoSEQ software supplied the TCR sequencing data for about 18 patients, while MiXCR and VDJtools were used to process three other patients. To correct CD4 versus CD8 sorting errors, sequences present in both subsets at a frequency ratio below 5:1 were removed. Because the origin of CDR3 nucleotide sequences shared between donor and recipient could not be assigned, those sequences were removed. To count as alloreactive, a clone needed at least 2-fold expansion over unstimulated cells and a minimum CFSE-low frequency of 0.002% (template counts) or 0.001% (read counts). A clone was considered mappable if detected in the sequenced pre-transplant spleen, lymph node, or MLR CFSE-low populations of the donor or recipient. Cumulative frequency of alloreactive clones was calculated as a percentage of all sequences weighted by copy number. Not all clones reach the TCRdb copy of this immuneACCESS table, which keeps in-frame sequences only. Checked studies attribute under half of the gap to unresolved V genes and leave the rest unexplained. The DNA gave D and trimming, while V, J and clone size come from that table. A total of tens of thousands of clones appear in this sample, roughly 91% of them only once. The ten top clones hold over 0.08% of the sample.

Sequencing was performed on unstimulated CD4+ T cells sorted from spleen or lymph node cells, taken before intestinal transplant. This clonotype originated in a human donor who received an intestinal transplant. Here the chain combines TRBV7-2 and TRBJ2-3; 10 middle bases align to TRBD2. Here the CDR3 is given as CASKRAGGPGTDTQYF. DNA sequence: TGTGCCAGCAAACGAGCGGGGGGGCCGGGAACAGATACGCAGTATTTT.